The entry that follows covers one T cell receptor (beta chain) sequence. What it binds is unknown. Sequencing was performed with immunoSEQ multiplex PCR; in TCRdb, only in-frame clones are kept and a portion is missing. The table includes fewer than 600 clones, roughly 84% detected once. The data derive from a study of tissue T cells after allogeneic stem cell transplantation. The overall study: Graft-versus-host disease patients received grafts, four unmodified and three CD34-selected to deplete T cells.

This research-autopsy study prospectively enrolled adult allogeneic hematopoietic cell transplant recipients with steroid-refractory graft-versus-host disease. CDR3 length: 16 amino acids. In germline, CDR1 is MDHEN, CDR2 SYDVKM. V lost 2 bases to trimming and J lost 5 bases; unmatched junction nucleotides: 9. Findings of the study overall: Across patients, clones rarely overlapped, yet motif clusters were shared tissue-specifically. Anatomically similar tissues had similar TCR repertoires within each patient.

Sequences were derived from liver tissue, sampled at autopsy. J is TRBJ2-1 and V is TRBV28, with 7 bases matching TRBD1. The sequence derives from a male patient aged 40 to 70 with steroid-refractory graft-versus-host disease after an allogeneic stem cell transplant. Part of the T cell pool may stem from the graft donor. The CDR3 bases are TGTGCCAGCAGTTTAAGTTCCGGGACAGCCGACAATGAGCAGTTCTTC. This translates into CASSLSSGTADNEQFF.